This is a list of T cell receptor beta chains from one sample in a study of regulatory T cells in long-lasting Graves disease. TCRdb reanalysed the multiplex PCR reads using MiXCR and keeps one entry per CDR3 protein. Of some 320,000 distinct CDR3 sequences listed, 18% are singletons. The sequencing used peripheral blood mononuclear cells (PBMCs), collected at new diagnosis, from a patient treated with antithyroid drugs. These receptors were obtained from a female donor with Graves disease. Each CDR3 is given with its conserved first and last residue. Fields, in order: D gene, J gene, clone size, V gene, CDR3 protein, CDR3 DNA. The D gene is left open where the match is weak. The size of a clone is reported for some rows only, either as once, few or many, or as a class for expanded clones.

NA,TRBJ2-3,many,TRBV28,CASNTQGITQYF,TGTGCCAGCAACACCCAGGGTATCACGCAGTATTTT
TRBD2,TRBJ2-1,many,TRBV15,CATSRTSGRRGEQFF,TGTGCCACCAGCAGGACTAGCGGGAGAAGGGGTGAGCAGTTCTTC
NA,TRBJ2-1,NA,TRBV6-2/TRBV6-3,CASSYSRAGNEQFF,TGTGCCAGCAGTTACTCGAGGGCCGGAAATGAGCAGTTCTTC
NA,TRBJ1-2,many,TRBV28,CASSLSVGGRISGYTF,TGTGCCAGCAGTTTATCCGTGGGGGGGAGGATTAGTGGCTACACCTTC
TRBD1,TRBJ2-7,NA,TRBV2,CASSVGTGTDTRYEQYF,TGTGCCAGCAGTGTTGGAACAGGGACAGACACTCGTTACGAGCAGTACTTC
NA,TRBJ2-7,many,TRBV6-1,CASSREKKYEQYF,TGTGCCAGCAGCAGGGAGAAGAAGTACGAGCAGTACTTC
TRBD2,TRBJ2-5,many,TRBV24-1,CATSDSTSGAQETQYF,TGTGCCACCAGTGATTCTACTAGCGGGGCCCAAGAGACCCAGTACTTC
TRBD2,TRBJ2-7,many,TRBV27,CASSLSLAGGTYEQYF,TGTGCCAGCAGTTTATCCCTAGCGGGAGGGACCTACGAGCAGTACTTC
TRBD2,TRBJ2-3,few,TRBV6-1,CASSEIWSGLAGYADTQYF,TGTGCCAGCAGTGAAATCTGGAGTGGGCTAGCGGGGTACGCAGATACGCAGTATTTT
NA,TRBJ2-7,many,TRBV11-1,CASSLTGFDYEQYF,TGTGCCAGCAGCTTAACAGGGTTCGATTACGAGCAGTACTTC
NA,TRBJ1-4,many,TRBV24-1,CATSDPQAATNEKLFF,TGTGCCACCAGTGATCCCCAAGCCGCAACTAATGAAAAACTGTTTTTT
TRBD2,TRBJ2-2,many,TRBV19,CASQLRVWREGTTGELFF,TGTGCCAGTCAACTCAGGGTTTGGCGGGAGGGGACCACCGGGGAGCTGTTTTTT
NA,TRBJ2-7,few,TRBV6-5,CASSYQGADYEQYF,TGTGCCAGCAGTTATCAAGGGGCGGACTACGAGCAGTACTTC
NA,TRBJ2-7,NA,TRBV18,CASSPLGTGLYEQYF,TGTGCCAGCTCACCACTGGGGACGGGCCTATACGAGCAGTACTTC
NA,TRBJ1-4,NA,TRBV9,CASSVDGTKPNEKLFF,TGTGCCAGCAGCGTAGACGGGACCAAGCCTAATGAAAAACTGTTTTTT
NA,TRBJ1-5,few,TRBV6-9,CASSYSSNQPQHF,TGTGCCAGCAGTTACTCAAGCAATCAGCCCCAGCATTTT
TRBD1,TRBJ1-2,NA,TRBV2,CATVDRTYGYTF,TGTGCCACCGTGGACAGGACCTATGGCTACACCTTC
NA,TRBJ2-3,few,TRBV10-3,CAISEWRGDTDTQYF,TGTGCCATCAGTGAGTGGAGAGGGGACACAGATACGCAGTATTTT
TRBD1,TRBJ1-1,many,TRBV29-1,CSVLDRGLGTEAFF,TGCAGCGTATTGGACAGGGGGCTAGGGACTGAAGCTTTCTTT
NA,TRBJ2-3,many,TRBV20-1,CSASSASASTDTQYF,TGCAGTGCTAGCTCAGCGTCAGCTTCCACAGATACGCAGTATTTT
NA,TRBJ2-5,few,TRBV4-2,CASSQDLTEETQYF,TGTGCCAGCAGCCAAGATCTTACAGAAGAGACCCAGTACTTC
TRBD1,TRBJ2-1,NA,TRBV28,CASSFTDRTDNKQFF,TGTGCCAGCAGCTTTACGGACAGGACGGACAATAAGCAGTTCTTC
TRBD1,TRBJ1-1,NA,TRBV30,CAWLGGKNTEAFF,TGTGCCTGGTTAGGGGGCAAGAACACTGAAGCTTTCTTT
NA,TRBJ1-6,many,TRBV7-6,CASSLGTGGDSPLHF,TGTGCCAGCAGCTTAGGAACAGGAGGGGATTCACCCCTCCACTTT
NA,TRBJ2-2,NA,TRBV7-2,CAIIDDWGTGELFF,TGTGCCATCATCGACGACTGGGGGACCGGGGAGCTGTTTTTT
TRBD1,TRBJ2-7,many,TRBV12-3/TRBV12-4,CASSFETGAFPYEQYF,TGTGCCAGCAGTTTTGAGACAGGGGCCTTCCCCTACGAGCAGTACTTC
NA,TRBJ1-6,NA,TRBV7-8,CASRPDPYNSPLHF,TGTGCCAGCAGGCCGGACCCGTATAATTCACCCCTCCACTTT
NA,TRBJ2-2,NA,TRBV9,CASSVGVTAGELFF,TGTGCCAGCAGCGTAGGGGTAACCGCCGGGGAGCTGTTTTTT
NA,TRBJ2-7,NA,TRBV19,CGSSIGYEQYF,TGTGGCAGTAGTATAGGCTACGAGCAGTACTTC
NA,TRBJ2-3,NA,TRBV6-5,CASSYSGGTDTQYF,TGTGCCAGCAGTTACTCGGGGGGCACAGATACGCAGTATTTT
TRBD2,TRBJ2-3,NA,TRBV6-1,CASSELAGGPTDTQYF,TGTGCCAGCAGTGAACTAGCGGGAGGCCCCACAGATACGCAGTATTTT
NA,TRBJ2-5,few,TRBV3-1,CASSRGTTQETQYF,TGTGCCAGCAGCCGTGGGACGACCCAAGAGACCCAGTACTTC
NA,TRBJ1-5,many,TRBV28,CASSPLPIGDNQPQHF,TGTGCCAGCAGCCCTCTTCCGATCGGGGATAATCAGCCCCAGCATTTT
TRBD2,TRBJ2-6,few,TRBV19,CASIHRGGPTGGGANVLTF,TGTGCCAGTATACATCGCGGGGGACCCACGGGGGGAGGGGCCAACGTCCTGACTTTC
TRBD2,TRBJ2-1,many,TRBV28,CASRGGGGSSYNEQFF,TGTGCCAGCAGGGGGGGAGGCGGGAGCTCCTACAATGAGCAGTTCTTC
NA,TRBJ2-1,many,TRBV7-9,CASSFIGGHNEQFF,TGTGCCAGCAGTTTTATAGGAGGGCACAATGAGCAGTTCTTC
TRBD2,TRBJ2-5,NA,TRBV7-9,CASSSGTSRETQYF,TGTGCCAGCAGCTCCGGGACTAGCCGAGAGACCCAGTACTTC
TRBD2,TRBJ2-3,few,TRBV12-3/TRBV12-4,CASSTGTSGRSTDTRYF,TGTGCCAGCAGTACCGGGACTAGCGGGAGGAGCACAGATACGCGGTATTTT
NA,TRBJ2-7,many,TRBV11-2,CASSPRPRGILYEQYF,TGTGCCAGCAGCCCCCGCCCGAGGGGGATACTCTACGAGCAGTACTTC
NA,TRBJ1-6,many,TRBV6-1,CASMRGDYNSPLHF,TGTGCCAGCATGAGGGGGGACTATAATTCACCCCTCCACTTT
NA,TRBJ1-1,NA,TRBV10-2,CASLLKWSGEAFF,TGCGCCAGCCTCCTGAAATGGAGCGGTGAAGCTTTCTTT
NA,TRBJ2-7,many,TRBV6-1,CASTYLGELYEQYF,TGTGCCAGCACCTACTTGGGTGAGCTCTACGAGCAGTACTTC